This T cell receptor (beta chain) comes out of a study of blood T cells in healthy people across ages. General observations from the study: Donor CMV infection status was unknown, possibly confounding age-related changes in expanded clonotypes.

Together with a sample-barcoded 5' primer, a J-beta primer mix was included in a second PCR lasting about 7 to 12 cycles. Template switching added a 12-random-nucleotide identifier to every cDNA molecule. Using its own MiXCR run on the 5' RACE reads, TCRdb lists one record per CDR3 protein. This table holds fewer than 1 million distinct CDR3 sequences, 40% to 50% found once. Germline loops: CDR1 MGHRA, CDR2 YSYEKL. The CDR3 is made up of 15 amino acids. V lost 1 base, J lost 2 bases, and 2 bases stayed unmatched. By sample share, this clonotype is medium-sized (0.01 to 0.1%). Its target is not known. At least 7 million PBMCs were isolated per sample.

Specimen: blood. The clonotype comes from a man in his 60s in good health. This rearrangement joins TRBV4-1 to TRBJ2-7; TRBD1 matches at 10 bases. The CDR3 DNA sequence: TGCGCCAGCAGCCAAGGGACAGGGGGAACCTACGAGCAGTACTTC. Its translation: CASSQGTGGTYEQYF.